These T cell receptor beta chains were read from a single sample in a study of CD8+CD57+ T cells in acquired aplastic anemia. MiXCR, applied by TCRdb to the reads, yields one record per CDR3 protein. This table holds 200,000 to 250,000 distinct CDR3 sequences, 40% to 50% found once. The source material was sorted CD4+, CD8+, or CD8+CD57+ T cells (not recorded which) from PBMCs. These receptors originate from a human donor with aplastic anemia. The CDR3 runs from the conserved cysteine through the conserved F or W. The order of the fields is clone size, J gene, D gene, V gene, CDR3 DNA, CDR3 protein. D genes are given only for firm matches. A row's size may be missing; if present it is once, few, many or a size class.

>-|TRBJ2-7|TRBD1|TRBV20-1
TGCAGTGCTGAAGCTACGACAGGGACCTCCCACGAGCAGTACTTC
CSAEATTGTSHEQYF
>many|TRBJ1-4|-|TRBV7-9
TGTGCCAGCAGCTCGGTCGGTGTTGGTGAAAAACTGTTTTTT
CASSSVGVGEKLFF
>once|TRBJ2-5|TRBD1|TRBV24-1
TGTGCCACCAGTGATCTAGGACAGGGTGGGCAGACCCAGTACTTC
CATSDLGQGGQTQYF
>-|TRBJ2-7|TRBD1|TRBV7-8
TGTGCCAGTATCCAAACAGGGGGCCACGAGCAGTACTTC
CASIQTGGHEQYF
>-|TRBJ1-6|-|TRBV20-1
TGCAGTGCTCTACAGGGTTCCCCAGGATCACCCCTCCACTTT
CSALQGSPGSPLHF
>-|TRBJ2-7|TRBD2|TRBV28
TGTGCCAGCAGTTCTGGCGGGGAGGGCCAGTATGTCGAGCAGTACTTC
CASSSGGEGQYVEQYF
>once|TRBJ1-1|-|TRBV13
TGTGCCAGCAGCTTACAGGGGCCGCTTGGGGCTTTCTTT
CASSLQGPLGAFF
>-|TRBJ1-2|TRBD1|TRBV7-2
TGTGCCAGCAGAGATGACAGGGATAGTGGCTACACCTTC
CASRDDRDSGYTF
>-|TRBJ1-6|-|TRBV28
TGTGCCAGCAGTTTTTTCGACGAAAATTCACCCCTCCACTTT
CASSFFDENSPLHF
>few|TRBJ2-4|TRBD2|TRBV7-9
TGTGCCAGCAGCCCACGGACTAGCGGGGGGCTAGCCAAAAACATTCAGTACTTC
CASSPRTSGGLAKNIQYF
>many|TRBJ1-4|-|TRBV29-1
TGCAGCGTGTACCTCGTATCTGGAGGTGAAAAACTGTTTTTT
CSVYLVSGGEKLFF
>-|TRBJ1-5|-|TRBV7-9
TGTGCCAGCAGTGAAGACGAGGGCGTTTATCAGCCCCAGCATTTT
CASSEDEGVYQPQHF
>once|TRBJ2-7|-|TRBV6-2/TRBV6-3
TGTGCCAGCAGTTACGAGTCAACAGCCTACGAGCAGTACTTC
CASSYESTAYEQYF
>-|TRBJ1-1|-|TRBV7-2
TGTGCCAGCAGCTTAGTGGAGGGGGGCACTGAAGCTTTCTTT
CASSLVEGGTEAFF
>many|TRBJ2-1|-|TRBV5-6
TGTGCCAGCAGCTTGGGGGCCGACAAGTACAATGAGCAGTTCTTC
CASSLGADKYNEQFF
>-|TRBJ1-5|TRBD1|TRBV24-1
TGTGCCACCAGCGATCCCTTGGGACAGGGGAACGGCAATCAGCCCCAGCATTTT
CATSDPLGQGNGNQPQHF
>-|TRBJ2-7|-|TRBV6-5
TGTGCCAGCAGTGGAGGGGTAGCGGAAACCTACGAGCAGTACTTC
CASSGGVAETYEQYF
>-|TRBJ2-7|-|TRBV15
TGTGCCACCAGCAGAGACCCGGGGACGATCGAGCAGTACTTC
CATSRDPGTIEQYF
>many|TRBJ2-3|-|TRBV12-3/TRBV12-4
TGTGCCAGCAGTACAGCTCAGGACAGCCCAGATACGCAGTATTTT
CASSTAQDSPDTQYF
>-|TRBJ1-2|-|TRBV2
TGTGCCAGCAGTGAGGTTTCCGGTAACTATGGCTACACCTTC
CASSEVSGNYGYTF
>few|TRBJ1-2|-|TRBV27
TGTGCCAGCAGTTATCGCTATGGCTACACCTTC
CASSYRYGYTF
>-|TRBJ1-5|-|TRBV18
TGTGCCAGCTCACCAGTTGAGAATAGCAATCAGCCCCAGCATTTT
CASSPVENSNQPQHF
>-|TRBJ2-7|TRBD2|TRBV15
TGTGCCACCAGCAGAGATCACGCTAGCGGGTCCCACGAGCAGTACTTC
CATSRDHASGSHEQYF
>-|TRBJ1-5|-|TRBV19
TGTGCCAGTAATAATCTGATGGGAAGCAATCAGCCCCAGCATTTT
CASNNLMGSNQPQHF
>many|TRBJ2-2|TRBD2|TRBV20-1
TGCAGTGCTAGGGGTACGCTAGCGGGAGATACCGGGGAGCTGTTTTTT
CSARGTLAGDTGELFF
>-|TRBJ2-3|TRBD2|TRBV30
TGTGCCTGGAGTGTAGGTAGCGGGGTCGCAGATACGCAGTATTTT
CAWSVGSGVADTQYF
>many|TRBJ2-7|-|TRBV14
TGTGCCAGCAGCCAAGTCAGGGGCAGCTACTACGAGCAGTACTTC
CASSQVRGSYYEQYF
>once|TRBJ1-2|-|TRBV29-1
TGCAGCGTTGAAGGTGCCTTGAGCTACACCTTC
CSVEGALSYTF
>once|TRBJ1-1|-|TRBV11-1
TGTGCCACCAGCAGGGACCCATTGAACACTGAAGCTTTCTTT
CATSRDPLNTEAFF
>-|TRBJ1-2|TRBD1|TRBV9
TGTGCCAGCAGCGTCGACAGGGGAGGCGGCTACACCTTC
CASSVDRGGGYTF
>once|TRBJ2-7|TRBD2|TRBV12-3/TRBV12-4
TGTGCCAGCAGTCTGGGGGAGCGGGGGGTAAGCGAGCAGTACTTC
CASSLGERGVSEQYF